The text below deals with one T cell receptor (beta chain). Its antigen remains unidentified. This sample was included in a study of T cell responses to AZD1222 COVID-19 vaccine. Study-wide results and limits: The donor cohort was predominantly white British with a female majority, and clonal diversity may have been underestimated. Spike-specific TCR breadth and depth were elevated following two AZD1222 doses. Scientists sampled the repertoires only once the peak T cell response had passed. It was only a handful of AZD1222 recipients who were seropositive at baseline.

Profiling relied on immunoSEQ multiplex PCR, and the TCRdb table lists in-frame clones only, not all of them. The sample holds more than 100,000 clones, approximately 85% seen once. V was trimmed by 4 bases and J by 0 bases, leaving 12 bases between them. CDR1 and CDR2 from the germline V gene are MDHEN and SYDVKM. The CDR3 has 15 residues. V is TRBV28 and J is TRBJ1-2; D is perhaps TRBD1 (5 bases). The origin of this receptor is an adult who received the MenACWY meningococcal vaccine as a control. Sample: peripheral blood, taken 28 days after the second dose of the MenACWY control vaccine. CDR3 bases: TGTGCCAGCAGTTCCCCGGGGCTCTCTAACTATGGCTACACCTTC. Translating it yields CASSSPGLSNYGYTF.